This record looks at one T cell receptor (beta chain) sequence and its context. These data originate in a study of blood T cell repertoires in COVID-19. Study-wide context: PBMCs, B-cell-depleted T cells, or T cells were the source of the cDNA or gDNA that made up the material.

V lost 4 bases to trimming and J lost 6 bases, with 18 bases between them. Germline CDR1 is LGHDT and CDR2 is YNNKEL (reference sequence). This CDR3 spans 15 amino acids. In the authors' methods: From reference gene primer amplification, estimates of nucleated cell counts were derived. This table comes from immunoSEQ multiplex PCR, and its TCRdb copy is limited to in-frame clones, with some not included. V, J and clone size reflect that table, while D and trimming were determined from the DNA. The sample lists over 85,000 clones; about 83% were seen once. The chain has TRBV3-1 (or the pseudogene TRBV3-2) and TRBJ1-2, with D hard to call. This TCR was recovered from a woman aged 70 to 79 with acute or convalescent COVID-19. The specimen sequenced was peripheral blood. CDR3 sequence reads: CASSRSDLAGDGYTF. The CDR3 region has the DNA TGTGCCAGCAGCCGATCGGACCTCGCGGGTGATGGCTACACCTTC.